This TCR beta chain was obtained from a study of PD-1 blockade in classical Hodgkin lymphoma. Time point reported: cycle 4 day 1 (C4D1), after six to seven weeks of nivolumab. Following autologous stem cell transplantation, relapse occurred in every patient, and exposure to brentuximab vedotin varied. Whole-study results and caveats: It was reported that newly diagnosed patients had less baseline TCR diversity than healthy donors. Patients excluded were those beginning nivolumab under 1 year after ASCT.

Produced via immunoSEQ multiplex PCR; TCRdb's table is partial and in-frame only. The data show approximately 61,000 clones, with around nine tenths seen just once and over 7.5% held by the top ten. Remarks on this clone: Antigen unknown.

The V gene's germline CDR1 is SEHNR and CDR2 FQNEAQ (reference sequence). The CDR3 loop spans 11 amino acids. V was cut by 1 base and J by 8 bases, with 3 bases left in between. This sequence was found in a human donor with classical Hodgkin lymphoma. The source material was peripheral blood mononuclear cells (PBMCs), sampled before the fourth cycle of nivolumab. The rearrangement joins TRBV7-9 to TRBJ2-1, with D uncertain. The CDR3, as DNA: TGTGCCAGCAGCTTAGAAGATGAGCAGTTCTTC. It encodes CASSLEDEQFF.